This TCR beta chain is from a study of human T cells and chemical hapten exposure. In the study overall: Skin on the upper inner arm, around 2 cm by around 2 cm in size, was sensitized with 2% DPC.

This clonotype occurred many times. Its antigen is not identified. Study-level results: Expanded TCRs made up significantly more big CDR3 similarity clusters than controls did.

Specified time point: pre-sensitization, week 0. The treatment was: therapeutic diphenylcyclopropenone sensitization with weekly scalp DPC. The CDR3 has 19 amino acids. Germline CDR1 MNHEY, CDR2 SVGEGT. The ends lost 1 base at V and 9 bases at J; junction bases unmatched: 18. TCRdb redid the calling of the RACE reads with MiXCR, one entry per CDR3 protein. The data hold more than 80,000 distinct CDR3 sequences, with roughly 12% observed a single time. The clonotype originates from a woman in her forties or fifties with alopecia areata. Some clones in this sample may be carry-over from other donors' samples. This sequence joins TRBV6-2 or TRBV6-3 and TRBJ1-6; 7 positions agree with TRBD1. The specimen was whole blood, collected in connection with sensitization to the hapten diphenylcyclopropenone (DPC). In DNA form, the CDR3 reads TGTGCCAGCAGTTACTTCCTTGGACAGGCCACCCGGTTGGGTTCACCCCTCCACTTT. It specifies CASSYFLGQATRLGSPLHF.